This paragraph covers one TCR beta chain sequence. The record originates from a study of blood T cell repertoires in COVID-19. Background on the study: There were acute and convalescent COVID-19 samples, and they came from the United States, Italy and Spain. The analysed material was cDNA or gDNA that came from T cells, B-cell-depleted T cells, or PBMCs.

The cohort comprised adults aged about 18 to 90 years residing in some 24 US areas. Categorization into cohorts depended on clinical history that participants reported. Trimming at V came to 6 bases and at J to 2 bases, leaving 8 bases not matched to a gene. Germline V CDR1 and CDR2: SGDLS, YYNGEE. The CDR3 spans 14 residues. Sequencing was performed with immunoSEQ multiplex PCR; in TCRdb, only in-frame clones are kept and a portion is missing. The data contain around 220,000 clones, around 90% of them singletons. The chain has TRBV9 and TRBJ2-7, with 7 bases lining up with TRBD2. This clonotype originated in a woman between 50 and 59 years old with acute COVID-19. The sequenced sample was PBMCs or T cells enriched from blood (not recorded which). The CDR3 nucleotides read TGTGCCAGCACTGTGGCTAGCGGAACCTACGAGCAGTACTTC. This encodes CASTVASGTYEQYF.